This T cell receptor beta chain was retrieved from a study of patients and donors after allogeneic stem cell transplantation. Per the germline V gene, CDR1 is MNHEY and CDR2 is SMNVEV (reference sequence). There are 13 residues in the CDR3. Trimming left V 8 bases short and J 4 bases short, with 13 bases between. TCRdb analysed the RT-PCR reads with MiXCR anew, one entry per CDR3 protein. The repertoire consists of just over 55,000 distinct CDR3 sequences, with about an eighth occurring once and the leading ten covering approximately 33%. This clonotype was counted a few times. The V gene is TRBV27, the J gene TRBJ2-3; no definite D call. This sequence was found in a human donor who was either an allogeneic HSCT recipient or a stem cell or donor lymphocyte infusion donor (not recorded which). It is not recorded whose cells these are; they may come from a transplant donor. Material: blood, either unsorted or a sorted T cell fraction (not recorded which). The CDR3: CASALGTSDTQYF. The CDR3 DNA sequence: TGTGCCAGCGCGCTCGGCACGTCAGATACGCAGTATTTT.